These 2 T cell receptor beta chains came from one sample sequenced in a study of CD8+CD57+ T cells in acquired aplastic anemia (dated by TCRdb to the late 2010s). Sequenced on an Illumina HiSeq 2000. Genomic DNA served as template for TCR beta VDJ combination and CDR3 sequence profiling. TCRdb trimmed the raw reads at Q25, called clones with MiXCR and kept productive beta chains. Every CDR3 protein is listed once, alongside the most common genes and DNA of its rows. Across this sample there are tens of thousands of distinct CDR3 sequences, with around three quarters seen only once. Of the sample, about 20% falls within the top ten clones. Sequenced material: sorted CD4+, CD8+, or CD8+CD57+ T cells (not recorded which) from PBMCs. Every receptor here comes from a human donor in good health, serving as a control.

The chain recombines TRBV19 with TRBJ1-4; the D gene is possibly TRBD1 (5 bases). Germline V lookup: CDR1 LNHDA, CDR2 SQIVND (reference sequence). The V gene lost 5 bases and the J gene lost 0 bases, with 10 bases spanning the gap. The CDR3 consists of 15 residues. DNA of the CDR3: TGTGCCAGTAGTGGGGACGCCGCAACTAATGAAAAACTGTTTTTT. Residues: CASSGDAATNEKLFF.

This sequence joins TRBV9 and TRBJ1-6, with 7 bases lining up with TRBD1. Germline V gives CDR1 SGDLS, CDR2 YYNGEE. CDR3 length equals 15 residues. V lost 3 bases, J lost 7 bases, and 7 bases stayed unmatched. CDR3 nucleotide sequence: TGTGCCAGCAGCGCATATGGGACAGAGAATTCACCCCTCCACTTT. It translates to CASSAYGTENSPLHF.